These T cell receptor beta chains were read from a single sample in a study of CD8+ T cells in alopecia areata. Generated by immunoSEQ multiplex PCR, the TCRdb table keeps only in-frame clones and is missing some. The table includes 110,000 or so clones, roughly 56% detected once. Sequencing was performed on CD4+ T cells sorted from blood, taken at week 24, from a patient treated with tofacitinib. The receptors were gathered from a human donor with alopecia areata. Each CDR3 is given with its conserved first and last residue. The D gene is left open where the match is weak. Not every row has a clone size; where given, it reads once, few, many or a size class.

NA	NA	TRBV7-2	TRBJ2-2	CASSGIQGTGELFF	TGTGCCAGCAGCGGGATACAGGGCACCGGGGAGCTGTTTTTT
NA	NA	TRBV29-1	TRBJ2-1	CSGVLNNEQFF	TGCAGCGGAGTTTTGAACAATGAGCAGTTCTTC
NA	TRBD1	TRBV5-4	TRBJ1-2	CASSLRDRPQSGYTF	TGTGCCAGCAGCCTCCGGGACAGGCCCCAGAGTGGCTACACCTTC
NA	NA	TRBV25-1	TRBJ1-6	CASSDMQRSPLHF	TGTGCCAGCAGTGATATGCAACGTTCACCCCTCCACTTT
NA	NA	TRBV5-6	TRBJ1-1	CASSRGRDTEAFF	TGTGCCAGCAGCCGCGGAAGGGACACTGAAGCTTTCTTT
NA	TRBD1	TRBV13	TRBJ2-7	CASSRETGNYEQYF	TGTGCCAGCAGCCGTGAGACAGGGAACTACGAGCAGTACTTC
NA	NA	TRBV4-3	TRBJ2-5	CASSLAGGAQETQYF	TGCGCCAGCAGCCTCGCAGGAGGGGCACAAGAGACCCAGTACTTC
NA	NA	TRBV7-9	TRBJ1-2	CASTQDVGGYTF	TGTGCCAGCACCCAGGACGTTGGGGGCTACACCTTC
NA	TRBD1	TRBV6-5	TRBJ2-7	CASSKEGTGSYEQYF	TGTGCCAGCAGTAAGGAGGGGACAGGTTCCTACGAGCAGTACTTC
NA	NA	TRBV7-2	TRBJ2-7	CASSLRDRYEQYF	TGTGCCAGCAGCTTACGGGACCGGTACGAGCAGTACTTC
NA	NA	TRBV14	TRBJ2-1	CASSQDWGPNEQFF	TGTGCCAGCAGCCAAGATTGGGGCCCCAATGAGCAGTTCTTC
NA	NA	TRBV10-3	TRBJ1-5	CASDDRGSQPQHF	TGTGCCAGCGACGACCGCGGTTCACAGCCCCAGCATTTT
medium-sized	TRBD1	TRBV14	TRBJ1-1	CASSQERGWGTGILRGKSTAQAFF	TGTGCCAGCAGCCAAGAAAGGGGTTGGGGGACAGGGATTTTAAGGGGCAAATCAACCGCTCAAGCTTTCTTT
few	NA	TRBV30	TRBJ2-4	CAWSVSPNGIQYF	TGTGCCTGGAGTGTCAGTCCGAACGGCATTCAGTACTTC
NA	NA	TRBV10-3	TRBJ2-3	CAISGEESDTQYF	TGTGCCATCAGTGGGGAAGAGTCGGATACGCAGTATTTT